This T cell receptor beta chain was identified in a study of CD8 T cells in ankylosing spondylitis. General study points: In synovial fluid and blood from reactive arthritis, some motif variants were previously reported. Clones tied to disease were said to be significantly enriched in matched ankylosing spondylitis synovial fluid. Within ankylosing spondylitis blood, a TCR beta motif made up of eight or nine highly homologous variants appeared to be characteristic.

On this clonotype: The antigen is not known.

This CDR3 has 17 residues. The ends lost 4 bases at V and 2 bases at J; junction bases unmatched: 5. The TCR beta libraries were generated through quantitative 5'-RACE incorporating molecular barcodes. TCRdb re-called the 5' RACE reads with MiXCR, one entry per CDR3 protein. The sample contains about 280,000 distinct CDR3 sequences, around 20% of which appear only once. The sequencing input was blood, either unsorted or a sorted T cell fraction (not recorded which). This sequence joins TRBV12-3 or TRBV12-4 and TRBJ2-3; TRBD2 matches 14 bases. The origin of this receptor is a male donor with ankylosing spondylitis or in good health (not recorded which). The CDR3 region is CASSYRTSGGITDTQYF. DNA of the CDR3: TGTGCCAGCAGTTACAGGACTAGCGGGGGGATCACAGATACGCAGTATTTT.